These T cell receptor beta chains were read from a single sample in a study of CD8+ T cells in alopecia areata. TCRdb's table, derived via immunoSEQ multiplex PCR, lists solely in-frame clones and lacks some. Of roughly 200,000 clones in the sample, 53% were seen once. This specimen consisted of CD8+ T cells sorted from blood, obtained at week 24, from a patient treated with tofacitinib. These receptors originate from a human donor with alopecia areata. CDR3s include the opening cysteine and the closing phenylalanine or tryptophan. Each record gives: V gene, J gene, CDR3 protein.

v_call: TRBV7-2; j_call: TRBJ2-6; cdr3_aa: CASSPGLAGYSGANVLTF
v_call: TRBV19; j_call: TRBJ1-1; cdr3_aa: CASSPGTGANTEAFF
v_call: TRBV29-1; j_call: TRBJ2-3; cdr3_aa: CSVDSPEDTQYF
v_call: TRBV7-9; j_call: TRBJ2-7; cdr3_aa: CASSYGQVRTYEQYF
v_call: TRBV4-3; j_call: TRBJ2-7; cdr3_aa: CASSQDWLGSSYEQYF
v_call: TRBV25-1; j_call: TRBJ2-7; cdr3_aa: CASSEGRSYEQYF
v_call: TRBV6-6; j_call: TRBJ1-1; cdr3_aa: CASSSKDRNEAFF
v_call: TRBV29-1; j_call: TRBJ1-3; cdr3_aa: CSVEDMDRGGNTIYF
v_call: TRBV11-2; j_call: TRBJ2-7; cdr3_aa: CASSTGTGAYEQYF
v_call: TRBV29-1; j_call: TRBJ1-2; cdr3_aa: CSVDDGITYGYTF
v_call: TRBV2; j_call: TRBJ2-3; cdr3_aa: CASSEALRSGAVLDTQYF
v_call: TRBV9; j_call: TRBJ2-5; cdr3_aa: CASSSRTVGETQYF
v_call: TRBV7-8; j_call: TRBJ2-1; cdr3_aa: CASSSRGLAGRGSSYNEQFF
v_call: TRBV7-9; j_call: TRBJ2-7; cdr3_aa: CASSQEHGTENYEQYF
v_call: TRBV7-2; j_call: TRBJ2-1; cdr3_aa: CASSLAGPYNEQFF
v_call: TRBV27; j_call: TRBJ1-2; cdr3_aa: CASRLTTGGANGYTF
v_call: TRBV30; j_call: TRBJ2-1; cdr3_aa: CAWSAQAGGTYNEQFF
v_call: TRBV30; j_call: TRBJ1-1; cdr3_aa: CAWSVGTNTEAFF
v_call: TRBV15; j_call: TRBJ2-1; cdr3_aa: CATSRDLSGGAEFF
v_call: TRBV27; j_call: TRBJ1-6; cdr3_aa: CASGISYNSPLHF
v_call: TRBV19; j_call: TRBJ2-7; cdr3_aa: CASSIEQYPDEQYF
v_call: TRBV7-9; j_call: TRBJ2-7; cdr3_aa: CASSLNLAGNHEQYF
v_call: TRBV28; j_call: TRBJ2-5; cdr3_aa: CASNPDASQTQYF
v_call: TRBV2; j_call: TRBJ1-1; cdr3_aa: CASKTGANTEAFF
v_call: TRBV7-3; j_call: TRBJ2-2; cdr3_aa: CASSLNAGGAGELFF
v_call: TRBV11-3; j_call: TRBJ2-7; cdr3_aa: CASSADYEQYF
v_call: TRBV30; j_call: TRBJ2-2; cdr3_aa: CAWSTNGELFF
v_call: TRBV7-6; j_call: TRBJ2-7; cdr3_aa: CASSPGQDPTFYEQYF
v_call: TRBV11-1; j_call: TRBJ2-2; cdr3_aa: CASSLVGESNTGELFF
v_call: TRBV29-1; j_call: TRBJ1-1; cdr3_aa: CSASTGGTEAFF
v_call: TRBV15; j_call: TRBJ1-2; cdr3_aa: CATSRDFQINYGYTF
v_call: TRBV30; j_call: TRBJ2-7; cdr3_aa: CAWSVGGDYEQYF
v_call: TRBV5-1; j_call: TRBJ2-3; cdr3_aa: CASSKGQGTDTQYF
v_call: TRBV7-9; j_call: TRBJ2-1; cdr3_aa: CASSPGQGEGNEQFF
v_call: TRBV28; j_call: TRBJ2-2; cdr3_aa: CASFDRDFGELFF
v_call: TRBV30; j_call: TRBJ1-2; cdr3_aa: CAWKRHGYTF
v_call: TRBV10-3; j_call: TRBJ2-5; cdr3_aa: CAISETGQGGKTQYF
v_call: TRBV13; j_call: TRBJ1-6; cdr3_aa: CASSEGGERNSPLHF
v_call: TRBV9; j_call: TRBJ2-7; cdr3_aa: CASSVGAGQGTYEQYF
v_call: TRBV7-8; j_call: TRBJ2-2; cdr3_aa: CASSPLAANTGELFF
v_call: TRBV6-6; j_call: TRBJ2-2; cdr3_aa: CASSYRGQGGTGELFF
v_call: TRBV19; j_call: TRBJ1-1; cdr3_aa: CASSRENTEAFF